Detailed here is one T cell receptor (beta chain). The data originate from a study of T-cell memory formation after mild COVID-19. TCRdb itself ran the 5' RACE reads through MiXCR, one entry per CDR3 protein. The sample contains approximately 560,000 distinct CDR3 sequences, around 15% of which appear only once. Germline V lookup: CDR1 LNHDA, CDR2 SQIVND (reference sequence). The CDR3 is 14 amino acids. The V segment lost 6 bases and the J segment 4 bases; nucleotides outside the gene matches: 5. The chain is built from TRBV19 and TRBJ2-4; 8 nucleotides match TRBD1. This clonotype was obtained from an adult woman who had mild COVID-19 (a few samples of this study predate the infection). Cell type and time point are not known. The sample was PBMCs or a T cell subset sorted from them (not recorded which). This CDR3 is CASSTGTGKNIQYF. CDR3 DNA sequence: TGTGCCAGTAGCACCGGGACAGGAAAAAACATTCAGTACTTC.